This T cell receptor beta chain was recovered during a study of T-cell memory formation after mild COVID-19 (dated by TCRdb to about 2021). In the study overall: Most TCR sequence clusters were specific to one of the two donors. Longitudinal TCRalpha and TCRbeta repertoire sequencing tracked T-cell clones expanding and contracting after mild COVID-19 in a couple of donors. The cohort comprised two young, previously healthy adult volunteers, one female and one male. What the work shows at the level of the full study, not this receptor alone: Contracting CD4+ clones appeared mostly in the CM and EM memory subsets, whereas CD8+ clones were enriched in EMRA. SARS-CoV-2 specificity was not confirmed for the second-wave clones peaking on day 37. From day 15 to 85, contracting clones showed balanced CD4/CD8 phenotypes, whereas a second wave of clones that expanded from day 15 to 37 leaned towards CD4+. Some responding clones were detected in pre-infection memory, suggesting pre-existing cross-reactive memory T cells joined the SARS-CoV-2 response. The study covered only a couple of mild cases, and larger cohorts including severe cases with pre-infection samples were considered necessary.

The sequencer listed for this sample is Illumina NovaSeq 6000. Using 5'RACE with constant-segment primers, TCRalpha and TCRbeta cDNA libraries were constructed, with sample barcodes and unique molecular identifiers added in the process. Trizol reagent was used to extract RNA from every sample. Libraries were amplified in two PCR steps, with a second sample barcode and Illumina TruSeq adapters added in the second step. The libraries were sequenced on an Illumina NovaSeq using 2 x 150 bp paired-end reads. The authors' pipeline ran thus. Reads were demultiplexed and collapsed into UMI-guided consensus sequences with migec v1.2.7. Using mixcr v2.1.11, UMI consensuses were aligned to TRA and TRB V and J templates and then assembled into clonotypes. A clonotype was counted as expanded or contracted only if both edgeR and NoisET called the change significant, with noise models trained on biological replicates. For edgeR calls, the thresholds were a false discovery rate-adjusted p below 0.01 and a log2 fold-change of 1. As an exploratory analysis of dynamics, max-normalized trajectories of the 1000 most abundant clonotypes were examined with PCA combined with hierarchical clustering. Separately sequenced CD4+ and CD8+ repertoires were used to assign a CD4 or CD8 phenotype to each responding clone. TCRdb reprocessed the public reads (quality trimming at Q25 with fastp, clone calling with MiXCR) and kept in-frame beta chains. Rows merge per CDR3 protein into single entries with the most common DNA and genes. TCRdb, rather than the study authors, made the V and J calls. The sample has fewer than 700,000 distinct CDR3 sequences on record, roughly 17% of them singletons. The top ten hold approximately 12% of the sample.

For this clonotype: No antigen is known for it. Per-base qualities were not stored, and no clone one base away is much larger.

PBMCs were isolated by Ficoll-Paque density gradient centrifugation. The germline V gene provides CDR1 MNHEY and CDR2 SVGAGI. V is cut back by 6 bases and J by 3 bases, with 2 bases in the junction unmatched. Spanning cysteine to phenylalanine, the CDR3 consists of 14 amino acids. Of the read, only the CDR3 DNA is kept; its 42 bases are in frame from base 1. The sequence derives from an adult woman who had mild COVID-19 (a few samples of this study predate the infection). The sample titles of this study are shuffled in the database, so cell type and time point are left out; the donor was told from shared clones. The specimen was PBMCs or a T cell subset sorted from them (not recorded which). The chain was built from TRBV6-5 and TRBJ1-5, with TRBD1 identical over 10 junction bases. The CDR3: CASRGTGVNQPQHF. The nucleotide sequence is given as TGTGCCAGCAGAGGGACAGGGGTCAATCAGCCCCAGCATTTT.